This TCR beta chain originates from a study of shared clonotypes between healthy human individuals. Here immunoSEQ multiplex PCR was the method, and the copy in TCRdb shows in-frame clones only, minus some. The repertoire holds nearly 2 million clones, with about 95% as singletons. Positively selected for CCR7, the CD45RO-negative cells used as naive CD8 cells excluded terminally differentiated effector memory CD45RA+ cells. Trimming took 5 bases from V and 3 from J, leaving 17 bases between them. The CDR3 extends over 16 amino acids. The germline V gene has CDR1 SGHNT and CDR2 YENEEA. Sequencing was carried out using naive CD8+ T cells sorted from blood. The source is a man younger than 35 in good health. This chain uses TRBV11-3 with TRBJ2-1; D may be TRBD2 (6 bases). The CDR3 region has the DNA TGTGCCAGCAGCACAACGGGCGGGGTCTTCTACAATGAGCAGTTCTTC. This codes for CASSTTGGVFYNEQFF.